These 22 T cell receptor beta chains were all obtained from the same sample, sequenced in a study of lymphopenia after photon versus proton radiotherapy (dated by TCRdb to about 2019). The library was built by means of the immunoSEQ multiplex PCR assay. Not all clones reach the TCRdb copy of this immuneACCESS table, which keeps in-frame sequences only. Checked studies attribute under half of the gap to unresolved V genes and leave the rest unexplained. Here the sample has 25,000 to 30,000 clones; approximately 88% occur a single time. The top ten constitute around 50% of the sample. The source was peripheral blood, collected from a patient treated with proton-based radiotherapy. All receptors come from a woman aged 55-75 years with cholangiocarcinoma. Some clones in this sample may be carry-over from other donors' samples.

Concerning this clone itself: No conserved phenylalanine or tryptophan ends this CDR3, so it is likely a read error. This sequence joins TRBV6-5 and TRBJ1-2, with TRBD1 matching over 7 bases. After removal of 5 bases from V and 8 bases from J, the junction contained 8 bases not matched to a gene. The CDR3 spans 13 residues. Germline loops: CDR1 MNHEY, CDR2 SVGAGI. The CDR3 DNA sequence: TGTGCCAGCAGTGGCCGGGACAGTTACGGCTACACCCTC. Amino acid sequence: CASSGRDSYGYTL.

This sequence joins TRBV5-1 and TRBJ2-1; 7 bases are shared with TRBD2. CDR3 length: 15 residues. The germline gives CDR1 SGHRS, CDR2 YFSETQ. Trimming cost V 2 bases and J 8 bases; bases outside gene matches: 10. The CDR3 sequence: CASSFLAGERDEQFF. For the CDR3, the DNA is TGCGCCAGCAGCTTCCTTGCGGGAGAAAGGGATGAGCAGTTCTTC.

This chain connects TRBV6-5 to TRBJ1-1; the D gene is possibly TRBD1 (5 bases). Germline V gene lookup returns CDR1 MNHEY and CDR2 SVGAGI. Trimming took off 2 bases at V and 5 bases at J, with 12 bases between the two ends. This CDR3 has 14 residues. CDR3 loop: CASSYLGEWTEAFF. The CDR3 bases are TGTGCCAGCAGTTACCTGGGGGAGTGGACTGAAGCTTTCTTT.

The gene calls are TRBV27 and TRBJ2-3, with a weak D call TRBD1 (5 bases). V was cut by 10 bases and J by 2 bases, with 13 bases left in between. CDR1 and CDR2 from the germline V gene are MNHEY and SMNVEV (reference sequence). CDR3 length: 13 amino acids. The CDR3 sequence: CATGTGLTDTQYF. The DNA for the CDR3 is TGTGCCACCGGAACAGGCCTCACAGATACGCAGTATTTT.

The J gene is TRBJ2-1, the V gene TRBV29-1, with unresolved D. The CDR3 loop spans 15 amino acids. Germline assignment: CDR1 SQVTM and CDR2 ANQGSEA. The V end was cut by 4 bases, the J end by 5 bases, with 18 bases between. CDR3 in DNA: TGCAGCGTTGCGACCCAAGTGGGTCGGCACAATGAGCAGTTCTTC. It codes for CSVATQVGRHNEQFF.

Regarding this clone: The identical CDR3 is also encoded by other nucleotide sequences in the sample. The chain carries TRBV7-8 and TRBJ2-3; D call uncertain. This CDR3 is built from 13 residues. With 3 bases removed from V and 0 bases from J, the gap between germline ends came to 4 bases. CDR1 is SGHVS and CDR2 is FQNEAQ in the germline V gene. This chain's CDR3 is CASSLVSTDTQYF. CDR3 DNA sequence: TGTGCCAGCAGCTTGGTTAGCACAGATACGCAGTATTTT. Full variable domain (outside the CDR3, taken from reference TRBV7-8 and TRBJ2-3): GAGVSQSPRYKVAKRGQDVALRCDPISGHVSLFWYQQALGQGPEFLTYFQNEAQLDKSGLPSDRFFAERPEGSVSTLKIQRTQQEDSAVYLCASSLVSTDTQYFGPGTRLTVL.

The V gene is TRBV11-3, the J gene TRBJ2-3; TRBD2 matches 10 bases. V gave up 5 bases and J gave up 4 bases; unmatched junction bases: 3. CDR3 size: 14 residues. The germline CDR1 and CDR2 sequences are SGHNT and YENEEA. The CDR3 DNA reads TGTGCCAGCAGCCGCCTAGCGGGGGCAGATACGCAGTATTTT. Its protein is CASSRLAGADTQYF. The complete variable domain, with remaining parts taken from reference TRBV11-3 and TRBJ2-3, reads EAGVVQSPRYKIIEKKQPVAFWCNPISGHNTLYWYLQNLGQGPELLIRYENEEAVDDSQLPKDRFSAERLKGVDSTLKIQPAELGDSAVYLCASSRLAGADTQYFGPGTRLTVL.

This clone was found once. The chain's CDR3 is CASSPPSAGGHEQYF. The CDR3 bases are TGTGCCAGCTCACCACCGAGTGCAGGGGGGCACGAGCAGTACTTC. This chain links TRBV18 with TRBJ2-7; D might be TRBD1 (7 bases). This CDR3 contains 15 residues. The ends were cut back, 0 bases at V and 5 bases at J, with 14 bases in the middle. CDR1 and CDR2 (germline): KGHSH, LQKENI.

The rearrangement links TRBV6-5 to TRBJ2-2; D call uncertain. Germline V gives CDR1 MNHEY, CDR2 SVGAGI. The CDR3 covers 13 residues. Trimming pared 0 bases from V and 6 bases from J, leaving 5 bases between. DNA for the CDR3: TGTGCCAGCAGTTACTCGCTGGCCGGGGAGCTGTTTTTT. It is translated as CASSYSLAGELFF.

This chain connects TRBV6-6 to TRBJ1-2, with unresolved D. V was trimmed by 2 bases and J by 3 bases, leaving 13 bases between them. The germline CDR1 and CDR2 sequences are MNHNY and SVGAGI (reference sequence). CDR3 size: 15 residues. The CDR3 nucleotides read TGTGCCAGCAGTTACCGGAAGGGTACTGACTATGGCTACACCTTC. Translation gives CASSYRKGTDYGYTF.

This clone was seen more than once but under ten times. The gene calls are TRBV7-6 and TRBJ2-1, with TRBD2 matching 8 bases. The CDR3 length is 16 residues. Germline V gene data show CDR1 as SGHVS and CDR2 as FNYEAQ. V lost 2 bases to trimming and J lost 5 bases; unmatched junction nucleotides: 8. The CDR3 nucleotides are TGTGCCAGCAGCTTATTAAGCGGGAGAACCCACAATGAGCAGTTCTTC. Translated: CASSLLSGRTHNEQFF.

This clone came up a few times. V and J are TRBV7-9 and TRBJ2-2; TRBD2 agrees at 10 bases. V dropped 5 bases and J dropped 7; count of bases not matched to a gene: 10. The CDR3 totals 16 residues. Germline V gene sequence: CDR1 SEHNR, CDR2 FQNEAQ (reference sequence). CDR3 in amino acids: CASSPAPSGSHGELFF. CDR3 nucleotides: TGTGCCAGCAGCCCAGCCCCTAGCGGGAGTCACGGGGAGCTGTTTTTT.

V is TRBV7-2 and J is TRBJ1-1; possibly TRBD1 for D (5 bases). The CDR3 is 13 amino acids. The ends were cut back, 2 bases at V and 7 bases at J, with 11 bases in the middle. From germline, CDR1 is SGHTA and CDR2 FQGNSA. In nucleotides, the CDR3 is TGTGCCAGCAGCTTACGAGACAGATATGAAGCTTTCTTT. Translated: CASSLRDRYEAFF.

The genes are TRBV6-1 and TRBJ1-1; tentative D call: TRBD1 (5 bases). This CDR3 has 15 amino acids. Trimming left V 2 bases short and J 0 bases short, with 10 bases between. CDR1 MNHNS and CDR2 SASEGT come from the germline V gene. Here the CDR3 reads CASSEPGELNTEAFF. The CDR3 nucleotides read TGTGCCAGCAGTGAACCGGGGGAATTGAACACTGAAGCTTTCTTT.

This chain uses TRBV7-9 with TRBJ2-1, with TRBD2 identical over 10 bases. Germline trimming cut 5 bases from V and 9 bases from J; bases unmatched to any gene: 7. This CDR3 has 14 amino acids. Germline V gives CDR1 SEHNR, CDR2 FQNEAQ (reference sequence). In nucleotides, the CDR3 is TGTGCCAGCAGCCTGATAGCGGGAGGTAGTGAGCAGTTCTTC. Residues: CASSLIAGGSEQFF. Full variable domain (missing parts from reference TRBV7-9 and TRBJ2-1): DTGVSQNPRHKITKRGQNVTFRCDPISEHNRLYWYRQTLGQGPEFLTYFQNEAQLEKSRLLSDRFSAERPKGSFSTLEIQRTEQGDSAMYLCASSLIAGGSEQFFGPGTRLTVL.

This clone was observed once. The chain joins TRBV4-1 to TRBJ2-5; D is perhaps TRBD2 (6 bases). Germline V gives CDR1 MGHRA, CDR2 YSYEKL. Trimming removed 0 bases at V and 2 bases at J, with 10 bases between. The CDR3 is 15 amino acids. The DNA of the CDR3 is TGCGCCAGCAGCCAAGAGGCGGGAAAACAAGAGACCCAGTACTTC. Protein product: CASSQEAGKQETQYF.

The rearrangement joins TRBV18 to TRBJ2-7; 8 nucleotides agree with TRBD2. The CDR3 runs to 14 residues. Germline values: CDR1 KGHSH, CDR2 LQKENI. V trimming: 8 bases; J trimming: 2 bases; junction bases outside the gene matches: 8. In DNA, the CDR3 is TGTGCCAGCACGGGGGGGGACCGAGCCTACGAGCAGTACTTC. This codes for CASTGGDRAYEQYF.

The gene calls are TRBV6-6 and TRBJ2-3; D gene ambiguous. Germline CDR1 reads MNHNY; CDR2 reads SVGAGI (reference sequence). The CDR3 totals 13 residues. The V and J ends lost 7 bases and 1 base respectively, with 9 bases between them. The CDR3 sequence: CASKNRGTDTQYF. CDR3 DNA sequence: TGTGCCAGCAAGAACAGAGGCACAGATACGCAGTATTTT.

The genes are TRBV27 and TRBJ2-6; D is unclear. V was trimmed by 6 bases and J by 0 bases, leaving 6 bases between them. Germline values: CDR1 MNHEY, CDR2 SMNVEV (reference sequence). The CDR3 is made up of 14 amino acids. In DNA form, the CDR3 reads TGTGCCAGCAGGGTCGGCTCTGGGGCCAACGTCCTGACTTTC. It specifies CASRVGSGANVLTF.

The V call is TRBV7-2, the J call TRBJ2-5; D is ambiguous. This CDR3 is built from 15 residues. CDR1 and CDR2 (germline): SGHTA, FQGNSA. V was clipped by 2 bases and J by 5 bases, with 15 bases between them. In DNA form, the CDR3 reads TGTGCCAGCAGCTTACCCGACCAAATGGTGGAGACCCAGTACTTC. Translation gives CASSLPDQMVETQYF.

The chain carries TRBV6-6 and TRBJ2-7, with 10 bases lining up with TRBD2. With V trimmed by 7 bases and J by 5 bases, 11 bases remained unmatched. The CDR3 sequence is 15 residues long. Germline V gene lookup returns CDR1 MNHNY and CDR2 SVGAGI (reference sequence). The CDR3 is CASTGLAVDGNEQYF. CDR3 DNA: TGTGCCAGCACCGGACTAGCGGTTGACGGGAACGAGCAGTACTTC.

The chain links TRBV7-9 to TRBJ2-2; 7 nucleotides match TRBD1. Losses at the gene ends were 5 bases for V and 9 bases for J; bases not matched to a gene: 12. Germline V gene sequence: CDR1 SEHNR, CDR2 FQNEAQ (reference sequence). There are 15 residues in the CDR3. The CDR3 DNA sequence: TGTGCCAGCAGCGATACAGGGGATATGTCTCGGGAGCTGTTTTTT. Translating it yields CASSDTGDMSRELFF.